The 7 T cell receptor beta chains in this list originate from one sample, sequenced in a study of patients and donors after allogeneic stem cell transplantation (dated by TCRdb to 2019 to 2021). The library relied on RT-PCR. Sequencing took place on a NextSeq 550. Starting from the raw public reads, TCRdb applied fastp trimming at Q25, assembled clones with MiXCR and retained in-frame beta chains. Identical CDR3 proteins give one entry, which carries the most common genes and DNA. This sample gives approximately 1,600 distinct CDR3 sequences in total; 23% of them show up just once. 28% of the sample comes from the top ten. The sample consisted of blood, either unsorted or a sorted T cell fraction (not recorded which). The receptors shown here come from a human donor who was either an allogeneic HSCT recipient or a stem cell or donor lymphocyte infusion donor (not recorded which). It is not recorded whose cells these are; they may come from a transplant donor.

This clonotype is large by share. The J gene is TRBJ2-1, the V gene TRBV7-3; 7 bases fit TRBD1. The trim removed 5 bases at V and 9 bases at J, leaving 10 bases unmatched. CDR3 length equals 14 residues. The germline V gene has CDR1 SGHTA and CDR2 FQGTGA. The chain's CDR3 is CASSPMTGSSEQFF. CDR3 DNA: TGTGCCAGCAGCCCTATGACAGGGTCCAGTGAGCAGTTCTTC.

This clonotype has only a few counts. This sequence joins TRBV5-8 and TRBJ2-3, with D possibly being TRBD1 (6 bases). The V and J ends lost 0 bases and 2 bases respectively, with 10 bases between them. Germline values: CDR1 SGHTS, CDR2 YDEGEE. The CDR3 consists of 15 residues. The chain's CDR3 is CASSLGDTSTDTQYF. The CDR3, as DNA: TGTGCCAGCAGCTTGGGGGACACTTCCACAGATACGCAGTATTTT.

This chain joins TRBV12-3 or TRBV12-4 and TRBJ1-1; 7 bases are shared with TRBD1. V was pared by 3 bases and J by 10 bases, with 8 bases of the junction left unmatched. This CDR3 spans 13 amino acids. The CDR3 here is CASSFLGTEAAFF. In DNA, the CDR3 is TGTGCCAGCAGTTTCCTCGGGACAGAGGCAGCTTTCTTT.

This clonotype is medium-sized in the sample. Here the CDR3 DNA reads TGTGCCAGCAGCTTAGGGAATTCACCCCTCCACTTT. Protein sequence: CASSLGNSPLHF. V and J are TRBV7-9 and TRBJ1-6; D not certain. The CDR3 contains 12 residues. V dropped 1 base and J dropped 7 bases, with 2 bases sitting between them. CDR1 is SEHNR, CDR2 FQNEAQ, per germline (reference sequence).

V is TRBV10-3 and J is TRBJ1-2; D may be TRBD1 (5 bases). V was clipped by 4 bases and J by 6 bases, with 15 bases between them. CDR3 length: 14 residues. The germline CDR1 and CDR2 sequences are ENHRY and SYGVKD. CDR3 loop: CAISVDSQGNGYTF. CDR3 sequence (DNA): TGTGCCATCAGTGTTGACAGTCAAGGCAATGGCTACACCTTC.

The chain has TRBV10-3 and TRBJ1-2; TRBD1 might be the D (5 bases). CDR3 size: 14 residues. CDR1 is ENHRY and CDR2 is SYGVKD in the germline V gene. Trimming left V 2 bases short and J 6 bases short, with 13 bases between. The CDR3 reads CAISERARDHGYTF. The CDR3 coding sequence is TGTGCCATCAGTGAGAGGGCCAGGGACCATGGCTACACCTTC.

This clonotype has only one observation. The gene calls are TRBV27 and TRBJ1-2; TRBD1 is a possible D gene (6 bases). The germline gives CDR1 MNHEY, CDR2 SMNVEV (reference sequence). The length of the CDR3 is 12 residues. Trimming pared 9 bases from V and 4 bases from J, leaving 12 bases between. DNA of the CDR3: TGTGCCAGTAAAGGGGGGAGCTATGGCTACACCTTC. Its translation: CASKGGSYGYTF.